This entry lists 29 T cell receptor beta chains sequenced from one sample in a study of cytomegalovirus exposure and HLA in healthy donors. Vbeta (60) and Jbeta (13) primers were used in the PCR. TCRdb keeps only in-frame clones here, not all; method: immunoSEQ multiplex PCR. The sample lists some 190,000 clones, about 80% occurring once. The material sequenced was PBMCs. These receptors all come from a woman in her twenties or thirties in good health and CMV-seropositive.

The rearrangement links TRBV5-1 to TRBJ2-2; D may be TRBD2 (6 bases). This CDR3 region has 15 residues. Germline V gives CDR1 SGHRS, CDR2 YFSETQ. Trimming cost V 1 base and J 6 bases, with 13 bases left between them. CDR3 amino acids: CASSLSGVKAGELFF. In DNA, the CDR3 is TGCGCCAGCAGCTTGTCGGGAGTAAAGGCCGGGGAGCTGTTTTTT.

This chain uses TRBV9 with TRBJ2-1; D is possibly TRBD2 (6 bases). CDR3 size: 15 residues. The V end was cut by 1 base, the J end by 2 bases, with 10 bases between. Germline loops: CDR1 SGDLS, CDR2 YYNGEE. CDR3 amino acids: CASSVTGEAYNEQFF. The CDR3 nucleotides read TGTGCCAGCAGCGTAACGGGAGAAGCCTACAATGAGCAGTTCTTC.

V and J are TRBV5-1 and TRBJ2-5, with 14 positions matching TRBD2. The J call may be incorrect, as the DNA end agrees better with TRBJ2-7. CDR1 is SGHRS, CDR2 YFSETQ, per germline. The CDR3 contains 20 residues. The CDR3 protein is CASSPTRTSGRIGGQYEQYF. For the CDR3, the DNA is TGCGCCAGCAGCCCCACCCGGACTAGCGGGAGGATAGGAGGTCAGTACGAGCAGTACTTC.

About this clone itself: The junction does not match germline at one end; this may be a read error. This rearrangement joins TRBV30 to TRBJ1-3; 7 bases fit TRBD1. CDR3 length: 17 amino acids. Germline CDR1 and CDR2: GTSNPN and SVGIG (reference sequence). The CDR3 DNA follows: TGTGCCTGGAGTGACACCGGGACAGTCTTCTTTGGAGACACCATATATTTT. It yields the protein CAWSDTGTVFFGDTIYF.

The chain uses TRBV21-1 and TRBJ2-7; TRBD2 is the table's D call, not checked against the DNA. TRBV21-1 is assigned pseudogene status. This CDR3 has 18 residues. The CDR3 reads CASSHRGGKEVGSYEQYF. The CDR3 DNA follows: TGTGCCAGCAGCCACCGGGGAGGGAAGGAAGTGGGGTCCTACGAGCAGTACTTC.

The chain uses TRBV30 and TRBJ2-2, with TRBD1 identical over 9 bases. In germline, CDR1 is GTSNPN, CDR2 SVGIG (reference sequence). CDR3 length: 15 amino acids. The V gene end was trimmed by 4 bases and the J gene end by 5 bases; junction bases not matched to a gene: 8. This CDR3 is CAWKRQGVGTGELFF. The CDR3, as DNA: TGTGCCTGGAAGAGACAGGGGGTTGGGACCGGGGAGCTGTTTTTT.

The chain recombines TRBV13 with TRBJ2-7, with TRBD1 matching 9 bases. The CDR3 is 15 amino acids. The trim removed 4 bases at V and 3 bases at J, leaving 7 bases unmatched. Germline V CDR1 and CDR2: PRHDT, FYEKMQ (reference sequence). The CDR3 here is CASSSGTGYLYEQYF. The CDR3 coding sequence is TGTGCCAGCAGCTCCGGGACAGGGTACCTCTACGAGCAGTACTTC.

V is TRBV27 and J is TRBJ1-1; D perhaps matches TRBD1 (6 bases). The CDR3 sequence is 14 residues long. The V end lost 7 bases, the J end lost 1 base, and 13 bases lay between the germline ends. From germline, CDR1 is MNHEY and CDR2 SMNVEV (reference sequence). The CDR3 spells CASTPRGTNTEAFF. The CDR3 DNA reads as TGTGCCAGCACTCCGAGGGGGACGAACACTGAAGCTTTCTTT.

The CDR3 DNA reads TGCGCCAGCAGCCAAGCAGGGCAGAACACTGAAGCTTTCTTT. It specifies CASSQAGQNTEAFF. The rearrangement links TRBV4-1 to TRBJ1-1; possibly TRBD1 for D (5 bases). Looked up from germline, CDR1 is MGHRA and CDR2 is YSYEKL. The CDR3 is made up of 14 amino acids. With 1 base removed from V and 1 base from J, the gap between germline ends came to 7 bases.

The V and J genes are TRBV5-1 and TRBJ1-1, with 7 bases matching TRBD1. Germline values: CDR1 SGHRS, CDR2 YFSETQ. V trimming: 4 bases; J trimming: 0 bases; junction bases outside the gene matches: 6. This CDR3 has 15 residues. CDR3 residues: CASSLTGLLNTEAFF. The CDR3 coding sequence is TGCGCCAGCAGCCTGACAGGGCTCCTGAACACTGAAGCTTTCTTT.

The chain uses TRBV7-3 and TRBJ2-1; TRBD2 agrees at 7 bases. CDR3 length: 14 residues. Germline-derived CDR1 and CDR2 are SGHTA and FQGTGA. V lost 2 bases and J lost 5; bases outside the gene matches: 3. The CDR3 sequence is CASSLAGVNNEQFF. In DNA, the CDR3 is TGTGCCAGCAGCTTAGCGGGAGTGAACAATGAGCAGTTCTTC. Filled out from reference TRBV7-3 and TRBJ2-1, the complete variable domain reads GAGVSQTPSNKVTEKGKYVELRCDPISGHTALYWYRQSLGQGPEFLIYFQGTGAADDSGLPNDRFFAVRPEGSVSTLKIQRTERGDSAVYLCASSLAGVNNEQFFGPGTRLTVL.

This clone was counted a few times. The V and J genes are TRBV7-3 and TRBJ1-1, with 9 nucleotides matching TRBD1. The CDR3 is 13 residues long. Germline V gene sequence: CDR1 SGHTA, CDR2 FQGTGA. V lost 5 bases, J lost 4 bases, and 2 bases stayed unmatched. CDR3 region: CASSRQGVTEAFF. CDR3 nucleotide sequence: TGTGCCAGCAGCCGACAGGGGGTCACTGAAGCTTTCTTT.

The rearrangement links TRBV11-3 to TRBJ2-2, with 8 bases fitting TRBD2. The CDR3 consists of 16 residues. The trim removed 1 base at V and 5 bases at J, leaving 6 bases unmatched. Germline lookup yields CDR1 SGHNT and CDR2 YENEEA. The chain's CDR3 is CASSLAAGGGTGELFF. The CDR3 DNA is TGTGCCAGCAGCTTAGCGGCGGGAGGTGGAACCGGGGAGCTGTTTTTT.

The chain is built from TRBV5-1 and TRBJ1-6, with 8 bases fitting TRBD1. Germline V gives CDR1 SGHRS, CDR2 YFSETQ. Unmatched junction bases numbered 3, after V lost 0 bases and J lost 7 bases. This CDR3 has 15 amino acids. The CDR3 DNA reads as TGCGCCAGCAGCTTGGAACAGGGGGAGAATTCACCCCTCCACTTT. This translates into CASSLEQGENSPLHF. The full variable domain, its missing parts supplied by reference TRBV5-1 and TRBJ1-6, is KAGVTQTPRYLIKTRGQQVTLSCSPISGHRSVSWYQQTPGQGLQFLFEYFSETQRNKGNFPGRFSGRQFSNSRSEMNVSTLELGDSALYLCASSLEQGENSPLHFGNGTRLTVT.

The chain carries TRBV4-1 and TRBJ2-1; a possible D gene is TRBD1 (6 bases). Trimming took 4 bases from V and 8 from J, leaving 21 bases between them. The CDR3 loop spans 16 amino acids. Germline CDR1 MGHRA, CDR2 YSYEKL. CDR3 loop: CASSLPVNRVGHEQFF. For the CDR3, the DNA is TGCGCCAGCAGCCTTCCTGTCAACAGGGTAGGCCATGAGCAGTTCTTC.

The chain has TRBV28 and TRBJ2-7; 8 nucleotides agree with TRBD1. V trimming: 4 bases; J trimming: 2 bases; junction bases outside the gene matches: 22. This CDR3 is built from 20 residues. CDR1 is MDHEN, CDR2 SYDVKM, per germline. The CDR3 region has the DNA TGTGCCAGCAGTTCCGGACAGGGCCAGGACTCCCAAAAACACCCCTACGAGCAGTACTTC. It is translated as CASSSGQGQDSQKHPYEQYF.

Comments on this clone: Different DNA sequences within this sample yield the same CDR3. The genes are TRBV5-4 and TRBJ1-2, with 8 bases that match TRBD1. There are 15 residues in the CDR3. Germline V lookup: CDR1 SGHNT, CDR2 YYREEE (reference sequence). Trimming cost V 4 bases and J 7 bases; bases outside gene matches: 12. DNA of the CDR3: TGTGCCAGCAGCCTGGCCCCAGGGGGCGCGGGTGGCTACACCTTC. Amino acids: CASSLAPGGAGGYTF. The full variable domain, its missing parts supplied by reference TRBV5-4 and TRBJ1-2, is ETGVTQSPTHLIKTRGQQVTLRCSSQSGHNTVSWYQQALGQGPQFIFQYYREEENGRGNFPPRFSGLQFPNYSSELNVNALELDDSALYLCASSLAPGGAGGYTFGSGTRLTVV.

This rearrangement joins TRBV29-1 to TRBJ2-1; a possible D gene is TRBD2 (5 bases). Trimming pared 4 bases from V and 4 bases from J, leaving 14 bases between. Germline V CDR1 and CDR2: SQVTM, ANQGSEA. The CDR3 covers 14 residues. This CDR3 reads CSVVGEGGYNEQFF. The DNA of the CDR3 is TGCAGCGTTGTGGGTGAGGGTGGGTACAATGAGCAGTTCTTC.

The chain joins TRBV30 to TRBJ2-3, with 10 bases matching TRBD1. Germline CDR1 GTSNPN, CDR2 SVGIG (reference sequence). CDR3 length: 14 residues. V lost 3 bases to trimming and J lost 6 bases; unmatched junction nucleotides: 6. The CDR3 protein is CAWRRDRGSDTQYF. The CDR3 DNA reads TGTGCCTGGAGAAGGGACAGGGGTTCCGATACGCAGTATTTT.

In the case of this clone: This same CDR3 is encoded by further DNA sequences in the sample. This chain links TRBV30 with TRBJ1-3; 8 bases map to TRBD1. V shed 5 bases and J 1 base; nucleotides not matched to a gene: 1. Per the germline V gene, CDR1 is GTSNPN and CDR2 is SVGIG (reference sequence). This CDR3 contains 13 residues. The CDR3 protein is CAWDRGSGNTIYF. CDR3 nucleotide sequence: TGTGCCTGGGACAGGGGATCTGGAAACACCATATATTTT. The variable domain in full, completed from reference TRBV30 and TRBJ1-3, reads SQTIHQWPATLVQPVGSPLSLECTVEGTSNPNLYWYRQAAGRGLQLLFYSVGIGQISSEVPQNLSASRPQDRQFILSSKKLLLSDSGFYLCAWDRGSGNTIYFGEGSWLTVV.

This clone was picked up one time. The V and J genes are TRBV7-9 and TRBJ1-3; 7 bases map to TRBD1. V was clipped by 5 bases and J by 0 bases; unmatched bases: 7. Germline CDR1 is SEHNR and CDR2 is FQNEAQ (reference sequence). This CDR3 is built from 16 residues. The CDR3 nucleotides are TGTGCCAGCAGCAACCCCCGGGACAGCTCTGGAAACACCATATATTTT. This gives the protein CASSNPRDSSGNTIYF.

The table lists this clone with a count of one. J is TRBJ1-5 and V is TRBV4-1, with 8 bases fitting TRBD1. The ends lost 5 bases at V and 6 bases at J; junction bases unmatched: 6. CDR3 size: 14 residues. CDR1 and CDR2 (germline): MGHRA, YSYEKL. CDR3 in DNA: TGCGCCAGCAGCGCGACAGGGGACGGTCAGCCCCAGCATTTT. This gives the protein CASSATGDGQPQHF.

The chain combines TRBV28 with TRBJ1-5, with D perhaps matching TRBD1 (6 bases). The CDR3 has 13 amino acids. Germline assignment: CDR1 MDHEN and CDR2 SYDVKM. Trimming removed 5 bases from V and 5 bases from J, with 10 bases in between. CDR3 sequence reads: CASSDRRYQPQHF. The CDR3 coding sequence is TGTGCCAGCAGTGACAGGAGATATCAGCCCCAGCATTTT.

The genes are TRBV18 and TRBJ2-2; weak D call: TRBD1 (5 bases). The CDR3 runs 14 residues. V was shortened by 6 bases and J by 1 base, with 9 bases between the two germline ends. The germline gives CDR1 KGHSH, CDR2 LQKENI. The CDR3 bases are TGTGCCAGCTCTGTTGGACAGAACACCGGGGAGCTGTTTTTT. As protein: CASSVGQNTGELFF.

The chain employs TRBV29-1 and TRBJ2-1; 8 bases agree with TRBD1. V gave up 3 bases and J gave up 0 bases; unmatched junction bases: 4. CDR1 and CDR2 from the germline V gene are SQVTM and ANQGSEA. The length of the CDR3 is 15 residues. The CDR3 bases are TGCAGCGTTGATGACAGGGGCCTCTCCTACAATGAGCAGTTCTTC. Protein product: CSVDDRGLSYNEQFF.

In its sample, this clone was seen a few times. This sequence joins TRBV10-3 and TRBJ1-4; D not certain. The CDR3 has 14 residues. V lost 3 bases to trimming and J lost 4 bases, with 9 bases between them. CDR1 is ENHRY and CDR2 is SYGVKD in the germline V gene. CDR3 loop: CAISDRDDNEKLFF. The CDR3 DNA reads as TGTGCCATCAGTGACCGGGATGATAATGAAAAACTGTTTTTT.

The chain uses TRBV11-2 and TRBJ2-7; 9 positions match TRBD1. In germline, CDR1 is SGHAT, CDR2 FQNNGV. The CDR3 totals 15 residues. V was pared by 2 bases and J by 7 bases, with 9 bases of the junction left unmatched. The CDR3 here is CASSLLTGGFGEQYF. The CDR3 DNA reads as TGTGCCAGCAGCTTACTGACAGGGGGTTTCGGGGAGCAGTACTTC. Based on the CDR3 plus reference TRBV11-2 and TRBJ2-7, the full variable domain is EAGVAQSPRYKIIEKRQSVAFWCNPISGHATLYWYQQILGQGPKLLIQFQNNGVVDDSQLPKDRFSAERLKGVDSTLKIQPAKLEDSAVYLCASSLLTGGFGEQYFGPGTRLTVT.

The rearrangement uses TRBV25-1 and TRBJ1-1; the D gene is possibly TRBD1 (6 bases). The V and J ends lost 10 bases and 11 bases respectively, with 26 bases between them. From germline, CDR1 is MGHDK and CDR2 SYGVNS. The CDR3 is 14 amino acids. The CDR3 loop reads CATRGSQGIPGAFF. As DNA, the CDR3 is TGTGCCACCCGAGGTAGTCAGGGGATACCGGGGGCTTTCTTT.

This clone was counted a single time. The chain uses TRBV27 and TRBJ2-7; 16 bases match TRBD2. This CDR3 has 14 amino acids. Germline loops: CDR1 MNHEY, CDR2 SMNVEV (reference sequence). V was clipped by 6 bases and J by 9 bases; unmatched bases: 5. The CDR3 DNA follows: TGTGCCAGCAGCCCCGGGACTAGCGGGAGGGTGCAGTACTTC. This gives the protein CASSPGTSGRVQYF.